These 3 T cell receptor beta chains were sequenced from one sample in a study of blood T cell repertoires in COVID-19 (dated by TCRdb to 2020 to 2021). The library was prepared using the immunoSEQ multiplex PCR assay. The table comes from immuneACCESS by way of TCRdb, which keeps in-frame sequences with V and J called. Part of the clones is missing from these tables; in studies checked, under half for an unresolved V gene and the rest for unknown reasons. The sample records 250,000 to 300,000 clones, 70% to 90% of which are singletons. 9.5% to 15% of the sample is in the top ten clones. Sequences were obtained from peripheral blood. These receptors were taken from a woman aged 60 to 75 with acute or convalescent COVID-19.

This chain links TRBV11-2 with TRBJ2-3; TRBD2 is a possible D gene (6 bases). Trimming cost V 0 bases and J 4 bases, with 11 bases left between them. Germline V gives CDR1 SGHAT, CDR2 FQNNGV. The CDR3 is made up of 15 amino acids. The CDR3 DNA is TGTGCCAGCAGCTTAGACCGCGGGGTCTCAGATACGCAGTATTTT. Protein product: CASSLDRGVSDTQYF.

This sequence joins TRBV7-8 and TRBJ2-1, with 9 bases matching TRBD2. Germline CDR1 and CDR2: SGHVS and FQNEAQ. The V gene end was trimmed by 5 bases and the J gene end by 9 bases; junction bases not matched to a gene: 5. The CDR3 consists of 13 residues. CDR3 in DNA: TGTGCCAGCAGCACTTCAGCGGGAGGTGAGCAGTTCTTC. Its translation is CASSTSAGGEQFF.

Worth noting for this clone: Other nucleotide sequences from this sample produce the same CDR3. The rearrangement links TRBV11-2 to TRBJ2-5, with D uncertain. Germline CDR1 SGHAT, CDR2 FQNNGV. The V gene lost 1 base and the J gene lost 4 bases, with 7 bases spanning the gap. The CDR3 spans 13 residues. CDR3 region: CASSLGARETQYF. Written as DNA, the CDR3 is TGTGCCAGCAGCTTAGGGGCGCGAGAGACCCAGTACTTC.